This T cell receptor (beta chain) was documented in a study of cytomegalovirus exposure and HLA in healthy donors. The study, taken as a whole, reports: In vitro confirmation showed three CMV-associated chains to be CMV antigen specific. The study put around 180 TCR beta chains on its list as cytomegalovirus-associated.

The V gene end was trimmed by 5 bases and the J gene end by 10 bases; junction bases not matched to a gene: 7. The CDR3 spans 13 residues. Germline CDR1 SSHAT, CDR2 FNYEAQ (reference sequence). Points on this clone: What it recognizes is unknown.

The PCR had 60 Vbeta and 13 Jbeta primers. Under the authors' procedure: Around 80 million unique TCR beta chains, about 11 million of them shared, were counted by a later analysis. Sequencing used immunoSEQ multiplex PCR; TCRdb keeps in-frame clones, though not all of them. The V and J calls and the clone size are those of that table, but D and trimming were determined from the DNA. The sample holds roughly 120,000 clones, approximately 69% seen once. Source material: PBMCs. The TCR was taken from a man aged 35 to 55 in good health and CMV-seropositive. The genes are TRBV7-7 and TRBJ2-1; 8 bases fit TRBD1. The CDR3 is CASSKDREHEQFF. CDR3 in DNA: TGTGCCAGCAGCAAGGACAGGGAACACGAGCAGTTCTTC.